This T cell receptor beta chain appears in the sequencing data of a study of T-cell reconstitution after alpha-beta-depleted transplantation in children. Construction of the TCRbeta library involved unique molecular identifiers. A single record per CDR3 protein comes from TCRdb applying MiXCR to the PCR reads. The sample holds about 190,000 distinct CDR3 sequences; approximately 12% are singletons and the top ten take 13%. The CDR3 covers 17 residues. The germline gives CDR1 MNHEY, CDR2 SVGEGT. V was clipped by 5 bases and J by 2 bases; unmatched bases: 8. The source is a boy between 2 and 10 years old with acute myeloid leukemia, due to receive a stem cell transplant. V gene TRBV6-2 or TRBV6-3 combines with J gene TRBJ1-5; 11 positions agree with TRBD1. Here the sequenced sample was PBMCs, taken before TCRalphabeta/CD19-depleted stem cell transplant. In DNA, the CDR3 is TGTGCCAGCAGTACGGGACAGGGGGTCGGTGGCAATCAGCCCCAGCATTTT. This sequence encodes CASSTGQGVGGNQPQHF.